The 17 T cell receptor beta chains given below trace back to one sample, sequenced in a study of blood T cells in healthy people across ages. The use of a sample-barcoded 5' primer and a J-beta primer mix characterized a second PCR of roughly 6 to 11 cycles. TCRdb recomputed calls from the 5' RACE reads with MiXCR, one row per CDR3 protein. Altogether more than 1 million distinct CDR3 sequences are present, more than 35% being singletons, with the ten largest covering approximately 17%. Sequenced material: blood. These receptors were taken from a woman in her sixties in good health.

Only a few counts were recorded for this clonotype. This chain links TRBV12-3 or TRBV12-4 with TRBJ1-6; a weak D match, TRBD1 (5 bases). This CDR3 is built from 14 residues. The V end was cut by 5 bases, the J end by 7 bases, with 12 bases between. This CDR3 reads CASSQGHSNSPLHF. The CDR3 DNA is TGTGCCAGCAGTCAAGGACACTCGAATTCACCCCTCCACTTT.

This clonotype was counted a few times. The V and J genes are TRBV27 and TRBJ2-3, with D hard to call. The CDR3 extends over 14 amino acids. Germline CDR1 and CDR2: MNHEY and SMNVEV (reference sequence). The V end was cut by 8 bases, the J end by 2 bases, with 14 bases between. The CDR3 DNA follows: TGTGCCAGCGCGGTCCGAACTTCCACAGATACGCAGTATTTT. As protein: CASAVRTSTDTQYF.

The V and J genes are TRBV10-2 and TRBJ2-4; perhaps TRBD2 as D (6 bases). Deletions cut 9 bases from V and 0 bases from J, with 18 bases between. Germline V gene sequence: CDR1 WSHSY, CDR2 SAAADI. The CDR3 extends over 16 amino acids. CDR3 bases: TGCGCCAGGACCTACTGGGGACTCCTAGCCAAAAACATTCAGTACTTC. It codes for CARTYWGLLAKNIQYF.

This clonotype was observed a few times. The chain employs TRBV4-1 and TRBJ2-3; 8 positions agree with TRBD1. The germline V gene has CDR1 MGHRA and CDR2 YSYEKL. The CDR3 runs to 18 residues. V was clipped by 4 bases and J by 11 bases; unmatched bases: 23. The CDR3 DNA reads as TGCGCCAGCAGCCTTGAACGGATGGACAGGGACCTCCCTGAAGGGCAGTATTTT. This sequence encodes CASSLERMDRDLPEGQYF.

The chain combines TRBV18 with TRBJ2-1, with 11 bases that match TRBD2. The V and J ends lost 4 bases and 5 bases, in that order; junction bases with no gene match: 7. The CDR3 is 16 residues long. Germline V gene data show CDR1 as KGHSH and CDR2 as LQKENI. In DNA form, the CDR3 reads TGTGCCAGCTCACTTACTAGCGGGAGAAGGAACAATGAGCAGTTCTTC. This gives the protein CASSLTSGRRNNEQFF.

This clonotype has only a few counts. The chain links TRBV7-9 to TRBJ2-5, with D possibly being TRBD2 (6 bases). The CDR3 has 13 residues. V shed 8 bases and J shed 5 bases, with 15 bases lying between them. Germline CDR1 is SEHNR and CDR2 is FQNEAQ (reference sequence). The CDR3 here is CASAIGAGETQYF. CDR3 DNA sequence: TGTGCCAGCGCCATAGGGGCGGGGGAGACCCAGTACTTC.

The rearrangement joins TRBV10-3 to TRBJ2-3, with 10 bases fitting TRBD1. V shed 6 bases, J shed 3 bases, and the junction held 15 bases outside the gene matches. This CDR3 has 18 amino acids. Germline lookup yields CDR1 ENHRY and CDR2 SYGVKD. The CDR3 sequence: CAIRVLTPGQGKTDTQYF. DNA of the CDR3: TGTGCCATCAGGGTACTCACTCCGGGACAGGGGAAGACAGATACGCAGTATTTT.

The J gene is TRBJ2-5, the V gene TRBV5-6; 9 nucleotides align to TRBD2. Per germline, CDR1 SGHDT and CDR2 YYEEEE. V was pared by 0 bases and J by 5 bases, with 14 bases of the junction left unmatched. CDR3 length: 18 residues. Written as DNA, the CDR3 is TGTGCCAGCAGCTTGGGGCTTAGCGGGAGATGGTCCAGGGAGACCCAGTACTTC. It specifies CASSLGLSGRWSRETQYF.

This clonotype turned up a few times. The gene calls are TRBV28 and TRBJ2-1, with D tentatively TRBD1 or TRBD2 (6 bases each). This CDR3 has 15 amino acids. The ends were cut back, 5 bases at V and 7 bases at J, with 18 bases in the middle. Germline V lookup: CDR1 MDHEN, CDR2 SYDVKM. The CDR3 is CASSEKGGPRNEQFF. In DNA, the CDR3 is TGTGCCAGCAGTGAAAAGGGGGGACCAAGGAATGAGCAGTTCTTC.

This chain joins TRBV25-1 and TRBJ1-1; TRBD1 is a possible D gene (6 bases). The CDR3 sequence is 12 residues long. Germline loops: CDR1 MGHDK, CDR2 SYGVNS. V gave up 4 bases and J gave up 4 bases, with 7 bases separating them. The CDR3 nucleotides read TGTGCCAGCAGTGTCAGGGGCACTGAAGCTTTCTTT. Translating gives CASSVRGTEAFF.

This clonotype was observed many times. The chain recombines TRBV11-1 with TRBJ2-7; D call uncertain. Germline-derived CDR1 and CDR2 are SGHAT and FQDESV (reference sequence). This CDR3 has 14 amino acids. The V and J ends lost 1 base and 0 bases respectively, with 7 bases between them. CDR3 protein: CASSLGRYSYEQYF. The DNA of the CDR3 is TGTGCCAGCAGCTTAGGACGGTACTCCTACGAGCAGTACTTC.

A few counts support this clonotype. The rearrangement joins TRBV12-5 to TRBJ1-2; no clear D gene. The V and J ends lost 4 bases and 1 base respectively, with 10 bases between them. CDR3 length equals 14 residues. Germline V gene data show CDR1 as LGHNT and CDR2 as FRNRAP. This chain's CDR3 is CASGSRIRNYGYTF. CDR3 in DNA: TGTGCTAGTGGTTCCCGAATCCGTAACTATGGCTACACCTTC.

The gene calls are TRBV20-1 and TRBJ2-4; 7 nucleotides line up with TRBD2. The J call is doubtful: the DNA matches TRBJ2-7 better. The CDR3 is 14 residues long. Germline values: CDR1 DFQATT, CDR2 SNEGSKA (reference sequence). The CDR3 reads CSARRGGPSNEQYF. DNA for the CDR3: TGCAGTGCAAGGCGGGGAGGGCCCTCTAACGAGCAGTACTTC.

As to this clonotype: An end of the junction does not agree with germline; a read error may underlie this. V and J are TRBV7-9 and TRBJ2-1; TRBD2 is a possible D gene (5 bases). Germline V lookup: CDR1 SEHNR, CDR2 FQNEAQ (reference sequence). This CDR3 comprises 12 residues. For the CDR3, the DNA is TGTGCCAGCAGATCGGGGAGCGATGAGCGGTTCTTC. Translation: CASRSGSDERFF.

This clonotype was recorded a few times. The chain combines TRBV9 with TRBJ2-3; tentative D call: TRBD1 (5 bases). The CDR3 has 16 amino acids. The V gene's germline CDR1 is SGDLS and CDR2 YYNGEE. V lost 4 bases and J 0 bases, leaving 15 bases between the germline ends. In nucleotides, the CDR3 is TGTGCCAGCAGCTCTCGACAGAACCCTAGCACAGATACGCAGTATTTT. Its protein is CASSSRQNPSTDTQYF.

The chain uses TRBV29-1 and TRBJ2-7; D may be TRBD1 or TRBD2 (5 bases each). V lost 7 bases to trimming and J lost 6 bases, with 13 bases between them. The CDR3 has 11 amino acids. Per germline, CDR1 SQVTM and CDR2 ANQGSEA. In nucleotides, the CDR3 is TGCAGCGAGGGGTTCGCGGGCGAGCAGTACTTC. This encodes CSEGFAGEQYF.

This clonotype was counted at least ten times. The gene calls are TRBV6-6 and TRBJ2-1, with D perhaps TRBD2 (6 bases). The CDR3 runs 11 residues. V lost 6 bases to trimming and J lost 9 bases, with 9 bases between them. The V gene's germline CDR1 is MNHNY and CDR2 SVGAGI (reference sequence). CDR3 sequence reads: CASSSGGEQFF. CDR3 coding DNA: TGTGCCAGCAGCTCCGGGGGTGAGCAGTTCTTC.